This T cell receptor (beta chain) was profiled in a study of blood T cell repertoires in COVID-19. Measured with immunoSEQ multiplex PCR; TCRdb has only the in-frame clones, and not every one. The table has about 380,000 clones, roughly 91% seen once. Germline-derived CDR1 and CDR2 are GTSNPN and SVGIG (reference sequence). Trimming stripped 5 bases from V and 5 bases from J, with 12 bases between. The CDR3 has 12 residues. Recovered Cohort 3 donors showed two negative PCRs, clearance, or symptom resolution. The sequenced material came from PBMCs or T cells enriched from blood (not recorded which). The sequence came from a woman younger than 35 who had recovered from COVID-19. This rearrangement joins TRBV30 to TRBJ2-5, with D perhaps matching TRBD1 (5 bases). CDR3 loop: CAWATVKETQYF. The CDR3 nucleotides read TGTGCCTGGGCGACAGTGAAGGAGACCCAGTACTTC. The variable domain in full, with the rest retrieved from reference TRBV30 and TRBJ2-5, is SQTIHQWPATLVQPVGSPLSLECTVEGTSNPNLYWYRQAAGRGLQLLFYSVGIGQISSEVPQNLSASRPQDRQFILSSKKLLLSDSGFYLCAWATVKETQYFGPGTRLLVL.